This TCR beta chain was captured in a study of shared clonotypes between healthy human individuals. Produced via immunoSEQ multiplex PCR; TCRdb's table is partial and in-frame only. Among millions of clones, 85% to 95% were seen once, and the ten largest hold around 0.14%. Trimming left V 6 bases short and J 1 base short, with 3 bases between. CDR3 length: 12 residues. CDR1 and CDR2 from the germline V gene are MNHEY and SVGAGI. Study-wide findings and caveats: The authors sampled blood alone, and tissue repertoires likely differ. The small donor group covered limited genetic and exposure diversity. It was the non-shared clonotypes that had lower generation probabilities than clonotypes shared by all four donors. Naive subsets typically showed greater estimated richness than memory subsets.

A word on this clone: Its antigen is not known.

This clonotype originated in a young man in good health. The specimen was naive CD4+ T cells sorted from blood. Subset denoted: CD45RA+ positively selected. The chain combines TRBV6-5 with TRBJ2-2; no reliable D call. Here the CDR3 DNA reads TGTGCCAGCAGGAAGAACACCGGGGAGCTGTTTTTT. This codes for CASRKNTGELFF.